This entry describes one TCR beta chain. Its antigen is not known. The primer mix had 60 Vbeta and 13 Jbeta primers. Sequenced by immunoSEQ multiplex PCR; TCRdb stores in-frame clones only, minus some. Of 150,000 to 200,000 clones in the sample, more than 70% are singletons; the top ten hold 7.7%. This specimen belongs to a study of cytomegalovirus exposure and HLA in healthy donors. On the study more broadly: Across almost 400 genotyped donors, about 80% landed in the Caucasian-associated ancestry cluster. Study outcomes and limitations: Later work found most CMV-associated TCR beta chains apparently HLA-restricted. Available immune exposure information was restricted to CMV serostatus only. When the data were analyzed later, several of the most significant clusters appeared to be linked to common viral pathogens.

The V gene's germline CDR1 is GTSNPN and CDR2 SVGIG (reference sequence). The CDR3 totals 13 residues. The V and J ends lost 0 bases and 6 bases respectively, with 12 bases between them. Sequenced: PBMCs. This chain uses TRBV30 with TRBJ2-7; weak D call: TRBD1 (6 bases). The clonotype originates from a woman aged 35 to 49 in good health and CMV-seropositive. The CDR3 loop reads CAWSVRQVSEQYF. Here the CDR3 DNA reads TGTGCCTGGAGTGTAAGACAGGTATCCGAGCAGTACTTC.